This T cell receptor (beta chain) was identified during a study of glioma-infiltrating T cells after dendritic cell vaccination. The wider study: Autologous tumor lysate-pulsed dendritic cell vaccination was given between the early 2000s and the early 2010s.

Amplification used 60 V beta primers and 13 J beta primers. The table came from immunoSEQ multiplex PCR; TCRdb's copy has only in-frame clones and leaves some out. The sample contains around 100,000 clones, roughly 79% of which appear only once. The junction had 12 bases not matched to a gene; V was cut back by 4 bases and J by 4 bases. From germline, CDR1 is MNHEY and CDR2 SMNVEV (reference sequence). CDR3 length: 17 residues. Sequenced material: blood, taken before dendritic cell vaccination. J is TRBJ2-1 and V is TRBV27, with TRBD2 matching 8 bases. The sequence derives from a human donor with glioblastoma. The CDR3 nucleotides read TGTGCCAGCAGTTACCCCACGGGGGGCGGGGGGTACAATGAGCAGTTCTTC. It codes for CASSYPTGGGGYNEQFF.